This is a list of T cell receptor beta chains from one sample in a study of blood T cell repertoires in COVID-19. Clones were read by immunoSEQ multiplex PCR, and TCRdb kept only the in-frame ones, dropping some. This table has about 310,000 clones, about 89% appearing once. The material sequenced was peripheral blood. Receptor source: a woman in her 50s who had recovered from COVID-19. The CDR3 runs from the conserved cysteine through the conserved F or W. The D gene is left open where the match is weak. Expanded clones get a size class; other rows say once, few or many, or leave the size out.

TRBV2	.	TRBJ2-7	.	CASSEMWSQTYEQYF	TGTGCCAGCAGTGAAATGTGGAGTCAGACCTACGAGCAGTACTTC
TRBV7-8	.	TRBJ1-2	TRBD1	CASSLAKGGVRGYTF	TGTGCCAGCAGCTTAGCCAAAGGGGGCGTCCGAGGCTACACCTTC
TRBV10-3	.	TRBJ1-1	.	CAIKPRDYGTEAFF	TGTGCCATCAAGCCCCGGGACTATGGCACTGAAGCTTTCTTT
TRBV2	.	TRBJ1-4	TRBD1	CASTLRQGPNEKLFF	TGTGCCAGCACCTTAAGACAGGGCCCTAATGAAAAACTGTTTTTT
TRBV10-3	few	TRBJ1-5	.	CAISESPTEMGQPQHF	TGTGCCATCAGTGAGTCGCCCACGGAGATGGGTCAGCCCCAGCATTTT
TRBV6-2/TRBV6-3	.	TRBJ2-1	.	CASSPLGVAYNEQFF	TGTGCCAGCAGTCCCCTAGGGGTGGCCTACAATGAGCAGTTCTTC
TRBV5-1	.	TRBJ2-1	TRBD2	CASSRTSGTYNEQFF	TGCGCCAGCAGCCGGACTAGCGGGACCTACAATGAGCAGTTCTTC
TRBV9	.	TRBJ1-1	TRBD1	CASGTGAGTEAFF	TGTGCCAGCGGGACAGGGGCCGGGACTGAAGCTTTCTTT
TRBV11-2	.	TRBJ2-1	.	CASSPPFADGKNYNEQFF	TGTGCCAGCAGCCCACCCTTCGCCGACGGGAAAAACTACAATGAGCAGTTCTTC
TRBV3-1/TRBV3-2	.	TRBJ2-7	TRBD1	CASTSLGTGTYEQYF	TGTGCCAGCACCAGCCTCGGGACAGGGACCTACGAGCAGTACTTC
TRBV20-1	.	TRBJ1-1	TRBD1	CSASKTGWSEAFF	TGCAGTGCTAGTAAGACAGGGTGGAGTGAAGCTTTCTTT
TRBV5-1	.	TRBJ1-1	.	CASSLVGGGNTEAFF	TGCGCCAGCAGCTTGGTTGGGGGCGGGAACACTGAAGCTTTCTTT
TRBV27	.	TRBJ1-1	.	CASSTTGITEAFF	TGTGCCAGCAGTACTACAGGTATCACTGAAGCTTTCTTT
TRBV6-5	.	TRBJ2-2	.	CASSPSRGTGELFF	TGTGCCAGCAGTCCCAGCCGAGGCACCGGGGAGCTGTTTTTT
TRBV5-8	.	TRBJ1-5	.	CASSSGQHSNQPQHF	TGTGCCAGCAGCAGTGGACAGCATAGCAATCAGCCCCAGCATTTT
TRBV7-3	few	TRBJ2-1	TRBD1	CASSLPGQGGEQFF	TGTGCCAGCAGCTTACCGGGACAGGGGGGTGAGCAGTTCTTC
TRBV19	.	TRBJ2-1	.	CASSTPGYNEQFF	TGTGCCAGTAGCACTCCGGGATACAATGAGCAGTTCTTC
TRBV6-5	.	TRBJ1-1	.	CASRRVANTEAFF	TGTGCCAGCAGGAGGGTGGCAAACACTGAAGCTTTCTTT
TRBV7-2	.	TRBJ2-7	TRBD1	CASSLGTGLTEQYF	TGTGCCAGCAGCTTGGGGACAGGGCTTACCGAGCAGTACTTC
TRBV10-3	.	TRBJ1-1	TRBD1	CAISRDRHTEAFF	TGTGCCATCAGTCGGGACAGGCACACTGAAGCTTTCTTT
TRBV7-9	.	TRBJ1-2	TRBD1	CASSLTGALYGYTF	TGTGCCAGCAGCTTAACAGGGGCCCTCTATGGCTACACCTTC
TRBV28	few	TRBJ1-1	TRBD1	CASSLLTGTANTEAFF	TGTGCCAGCAGTTTGCTCACCGGGACAGCTAACACTGAAGCTTTCTTT
TRBV6-5	once	TRBJ2-3	TRBD1	CASSYATGTDTQYF	TGTGCCAGCAGTTACGCGACAGGGACAGATACGCAGTATTTT
TRBV6-5	.	TRBJ1-3	.	CASDPRVPGNTIYF	TGTGCCAGTGACCCCAGGGTCCCTGGAAACACCATATATTTT
TRBV28	.	TRBJ1-2	.	CASRDGALGYTF	TGTGCCAGCCGAGACGGAGCCTTAGGCTACACCTTC
TRBV7-2	.	TRBJ1-3	TRBD1	CASSFSQGDSGNTIYF	TGTGCCAGCAGCTTCTCACAGGGGGACTCTGGAAACACCATATATTTT
TRBV19	.	TRBJ1-2	.	CASSSISGGGYTF	TGTGCCAGTAGCTCCATATCGGGCGGGGGCTACACCTTC
TRBV5-8	.	TRBJ1-5	TRBD1	CASSPRTGGFGQPQHF	TGTGCCAGCAGCCCCCGGACAGGGGGCTTTGGGCAGCCCCAGCATTTT
TRBV10-2	.	TRBJ1-2	.	CASKRRSLHYGYTF	TGCGCCAGCAAACGTCGGTCCCTCCACTATGGCTACACCTTC
TRBV12-3/TRBV12-4	.	TRBJ1-1	.	CASTTSQGGEAFF	TGTGCCAGCACCACCTCCCAAGGCGGTGAAGCTTTCTTT
TRBV5-1	.	TRBJ2-7	.	CASSLLAGGSREQYF	TGCGCCAGCAGCTTGCTGGCAGGGGGGAGTAGGGAGCAGTACTTC
TRBV7-6	.	TRBJ2-1	.	CASSFGTVRFEGQFF	TGTGCCAGCAGCTTTGGGACTGTCCGTTTTGAGGGGCAGTTCTTC
TRBV11-2	.	TRBJ2-7	.	CASSLGEEVEQYF	TGTGCCAGCAGCTTAGGGGAGGAGGTTGAGCAGTACTTC
TRBV10-1	.	TRBJ2-7	TRBD1	CASRGQVRSYEQYF	TGCGCCAGCCGAGGACAGGTTCGTTCCTACGAGCAGTACTTC
TRBV30	once	TRBJ1-5	TRBD1	CAWSLDRGSNQPQHF	TGTGCCTGGAGTCTGGACAGGGGAAGCAATCAGCCCCAGCATTTT
TRBV4-3	.	TRBJ2-5	.	CASSQDASGETQYF	TGCGCCAGCAGCCAAGATGCTAGTGGGGAGACCCAGTACTTC
TRBV2	many	TRBJ1-1	.	CASSADGRAAAFF	TGTGCCAGCAGCGCGGACGGCAGGGCGGCGGCTTTCTTT
TRBV2	.	TRBJ2-5	.	CASSEFRLETQYF	TGTGCCAGCAGTGAGTTCAGGCTCGAGACCCAGTACTTC
TRBV3-1/TRBV3-2	.	TRBJ2-2	TRBD2	CASSSGRAGELFF	TGTGCCAGCAGTAGCGGGAGGGCCGGGGAGCTGTTTTTT
TRBV29-1	once	TRBJ2-6	.	CSFRGGEAANVLTF	TGCAGCTTTCGAGGGGGAGAAGCGGCCAACGTCCTGACTTTC